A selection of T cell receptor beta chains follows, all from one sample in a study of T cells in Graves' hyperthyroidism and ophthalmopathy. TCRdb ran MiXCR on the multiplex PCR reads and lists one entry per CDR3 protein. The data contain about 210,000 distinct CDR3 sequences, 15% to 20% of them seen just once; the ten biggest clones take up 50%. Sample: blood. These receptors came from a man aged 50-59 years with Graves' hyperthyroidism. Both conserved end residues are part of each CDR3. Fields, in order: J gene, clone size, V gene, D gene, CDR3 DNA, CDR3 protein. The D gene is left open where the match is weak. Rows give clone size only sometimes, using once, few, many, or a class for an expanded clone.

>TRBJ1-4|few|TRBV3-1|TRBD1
TGTGCCAGCAGCCAAGTGTCGACAGGGGAAGATGAAAAACTGTTTTTT
CASSQVSTGEDEKLFF
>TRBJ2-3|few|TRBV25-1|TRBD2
TGTGCCAGCAGTGACCCCAGATGGACTAGCGGGAGGGCTGGGAATACGCAGTATTTT
CASSDPRWTSGRAGNTQYF
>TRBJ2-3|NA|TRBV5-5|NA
TGTGCCAGCAGCTTGGAGGTGGGCCACCGTGCGCAGTATTTT
CASSLEVGHRAQYF
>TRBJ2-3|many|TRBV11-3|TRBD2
TGTGCCAGCAGCTTACTGAGCGGGACGGCGGGAGATACGCAGTATTTT
CASSLLSGTAGDTQYF
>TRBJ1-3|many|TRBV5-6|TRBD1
TGTGCCAGCAGCCCCGGGACAGGAGACTCTGGAAACACCATATATTTT
CASSPGTGDSGNTIYF
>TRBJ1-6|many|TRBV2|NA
TGTGCCAGCAGTCCTACCACTGTAGGGGGTTCACCCCTCCACTTT
CASSPTTVGGSPLHF
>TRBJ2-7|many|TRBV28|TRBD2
TGTGCCAGCAGCGTAGCGGGAGTTCCCTACGAGCAGTACTTC
CASSVAGVPYEQYF
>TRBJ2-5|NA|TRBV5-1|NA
TGCGCCAGCAGCAGAGAGAGAGAGACCCAGTACTTC
CASSRERETQYF
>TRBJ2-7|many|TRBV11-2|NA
TGTGCCAGCAGCCCGGGTAGCAGCGAGCAGTACTTC
CASSPGSSEQYF
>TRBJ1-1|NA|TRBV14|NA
TGTGCCAGCAGCCTTACACGGAACACTGAAGCTTTCTTT
CASSLTRNTEAFF
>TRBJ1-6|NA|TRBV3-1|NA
TGTGCCAGCAGCGCTCCGGCCGACTGGAATTCACCCCTCCACTTT
CASSAPADWNSPLHF
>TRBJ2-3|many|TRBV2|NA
TGTGCCAGCAGATCCGGGACTCTGAACACAGATACGCAGTATTTT
CASRSGTLNTDTQYF
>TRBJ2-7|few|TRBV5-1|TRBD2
TGCGCCAGCAGACGGGTCCCGGGACTATCGTATAACGAGCAGTACTTC
CASRRVPGLSYNEQYF
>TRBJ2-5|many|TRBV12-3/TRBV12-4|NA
TGTGCCAGCAGTTTCGAGTCGATGGGGACCCAGTACTTC
CASSFESMGTQYF
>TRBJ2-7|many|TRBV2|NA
TGTGCCAGCAGTGATTTCAGGGATCTCTACGAGCAGTACTTC
CASSDFRDLYEQYF
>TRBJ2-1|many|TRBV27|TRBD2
TGTGCCAGCAGTAAGGGACTAGCGGGTTCTGGGAATGAGCAGTTCTTC
CASSKGLAGSGNEQFF
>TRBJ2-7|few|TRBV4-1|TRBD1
TGCGCCAGCAGCCGCGGACCGGGACAGGGGTCGGCCGAGCAGTACTTC
CASSRGPGQGSAEQYF
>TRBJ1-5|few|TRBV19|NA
TGTGCCAGCCGCACGGTCCAGGAGCATCAGCCCCAGCATTTT
CASRTVQEHQPQHF
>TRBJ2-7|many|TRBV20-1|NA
TGCAGTGCTAGTTCTGGTCTAGAAGCATCCTACGAGCAGTACTTC
CSASSGLEASYEQYF
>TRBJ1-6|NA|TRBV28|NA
TGTGCCAGCAGCCCCGGAGGGGGGAATAATTCACCCCTCCACTTT
CASSPGGGNNSPLHF
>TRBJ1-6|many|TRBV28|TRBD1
TGTGCCAGCAGTTGGGGACAGGGTAATTCACCCCTCCACTTT
CASSWGQGNSPLHF
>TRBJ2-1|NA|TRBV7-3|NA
TGTGCCAGCAGCAAAATACGGGACTCTGAGCAGTTCTTC
CASSKIRDSEQFF
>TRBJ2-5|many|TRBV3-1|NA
TGTGCCAGCAGCCGGGACGGTGGAGGAGAGACCCAGTACTTC
CASSRDGGGETQYF
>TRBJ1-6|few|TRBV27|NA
TGTGCCAGCAGTTCCCGCCTCGTCCTCTATAATTCACCCCTCCACTTT
CASSSRLVLYNSPLHF
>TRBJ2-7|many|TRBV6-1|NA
TGTGCCAGCAGTTATGAGGGCTTCTACGAGCAGTACTTC
CASSYEGFYEQYF
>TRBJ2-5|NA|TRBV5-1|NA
TGCGCCAGCAGCCTCTCAACCTGCAGTCAAGAGACCCAGTACTTC
CASSLSTCSQETQYF
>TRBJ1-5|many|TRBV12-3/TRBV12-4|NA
TGTGCCAGCCGGAGGACCGAGAATCAGCCCCAGCATTTT
CASRRTENQPQHF
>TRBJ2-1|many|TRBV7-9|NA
TGTGCCAGCAGCTTAGTGGGCAGCAATGAGCAGTTCTTC
CASSLVGSNEQFF
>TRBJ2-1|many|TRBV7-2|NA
TGTGCCAGCAGCTTTAGAGGGGGACCGTACAATGAGCAGTTCTTC
CASSFRGGPYNEQFF
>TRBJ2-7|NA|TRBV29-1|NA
TGCAGCGTTGGGGTACGGCGCTACGAGCAGTACTTC
CSVGVRRYEQYF
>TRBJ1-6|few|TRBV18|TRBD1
TGTGCCAGCTCACAGATAGGGGGCATCGGGGTTTCACCCCTCCACTTT
CASSQIGGIGVSPLHF
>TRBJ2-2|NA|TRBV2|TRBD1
TGTGCCAGCAGGCAGGGGCAGGGGGCTGACGGGGAGCTGTTTTTT
CASRQGQGADGELFF
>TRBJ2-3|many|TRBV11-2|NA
TGTGCCAGCAGCTTAGAATCCCTCCTCAGCACAGATACGCAGTATTTT
CASSLESLLSTDTQYF
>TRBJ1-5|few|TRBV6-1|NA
TGTGCCAGCAGCGATTACCTGGGGCAGCCCCAGCATTTT
CASSDYLGQPQHF
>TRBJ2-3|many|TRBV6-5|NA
TGTGCCAGCAGTTACGCCAGAAGGAGCACAGATACGCAGTATTTT
CASSYARRSTDTQYF
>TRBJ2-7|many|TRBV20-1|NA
TGCAGTGCTACGGGGTTAAACTACGAGCAGTACTTC
CSATGLNYEQYF
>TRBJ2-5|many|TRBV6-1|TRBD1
TGTGCCAGCCTCGGACAGGGAAGCCAAGAGACCCAGTACTTC
CASLGQGSQETQYF
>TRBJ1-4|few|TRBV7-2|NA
TGTGCCAGCAGCTTAGGCAGGGCGAATGAAAAACTGTTTTTT
CASSLGRANEKLFF
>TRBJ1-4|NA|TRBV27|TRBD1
TGTGCCAGCAGTTGGCAGGGGGGAGAAAAACTGTTTTTT
CASSWQGGEKLFF
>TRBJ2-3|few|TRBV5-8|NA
TGTGCCAGCAGCTTGTTCCCCCACACAGATACGCAGTATTTT
CASSLFPHTDTQYF
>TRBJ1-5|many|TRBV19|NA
TGTGCCAGTAGTATAAGGGGAGGGGCCAGCAATCAGCCCCAGCATTTT
CASSIRGGASNQPQHF
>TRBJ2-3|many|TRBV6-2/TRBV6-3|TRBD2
TGTGCCAGCCAAGGCCTAGCGGGATTCACAGATACGCAGTATTTT
CASQGLAGFTDTQYF
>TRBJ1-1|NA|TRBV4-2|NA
TGTGCCAGCAGCCAAGTTCCGATTTTGAACACTGAAGCTTTCTTT
CASSQVPILNTEAFF